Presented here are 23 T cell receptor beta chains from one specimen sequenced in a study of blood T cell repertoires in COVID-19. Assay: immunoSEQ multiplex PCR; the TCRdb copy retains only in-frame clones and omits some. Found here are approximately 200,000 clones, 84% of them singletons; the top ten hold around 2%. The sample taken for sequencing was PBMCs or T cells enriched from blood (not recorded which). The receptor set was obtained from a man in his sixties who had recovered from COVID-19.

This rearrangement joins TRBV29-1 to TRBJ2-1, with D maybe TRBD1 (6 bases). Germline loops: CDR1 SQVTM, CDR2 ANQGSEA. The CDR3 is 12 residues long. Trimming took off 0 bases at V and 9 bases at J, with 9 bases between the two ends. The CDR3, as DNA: TGCAGCGTTGAAGAGGGGGCAGGTGAGCAGTTCTTC. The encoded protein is CSVEEGAGEQFF.

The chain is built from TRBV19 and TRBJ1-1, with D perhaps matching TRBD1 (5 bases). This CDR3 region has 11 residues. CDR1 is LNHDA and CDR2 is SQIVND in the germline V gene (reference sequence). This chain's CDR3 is CACGRETEAFF. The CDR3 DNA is TGTGCGTGCGGCAGGGAAACTGAAGCTTTCTTT.

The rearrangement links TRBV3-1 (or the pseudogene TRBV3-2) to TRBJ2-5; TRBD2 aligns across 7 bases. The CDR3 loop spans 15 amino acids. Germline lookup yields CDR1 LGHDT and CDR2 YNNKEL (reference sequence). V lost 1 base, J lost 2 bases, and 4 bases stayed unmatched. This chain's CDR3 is CASSQVRGVQETQYF. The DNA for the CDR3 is TGTGCCAGCAGCCAAGTCCGGGGGGTACAAGAGACCCAGTACTTC.

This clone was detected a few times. CDR3 bases: TGTGCCAGCGGGGGACAAAGGGGCTACACCTTC. Translating it yields CASGGQRGYTF. The chain links TRBV12-3 or TRBV12-4 to TRBJ1-2; a weak D match, TRBD1 (6 bases). The V gene lost 8 bases and the J gene lost 8 bases, with 12 bases spanning the gap. The CDR3 totals 11 residues.

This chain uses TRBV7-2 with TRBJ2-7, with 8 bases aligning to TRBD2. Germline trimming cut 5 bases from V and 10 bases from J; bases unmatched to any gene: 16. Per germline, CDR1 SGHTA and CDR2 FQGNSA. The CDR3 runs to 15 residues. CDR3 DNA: TGTGCCAGCAGCCTGTCCGGAGCGGGGGTTCCGCAACAGTACTTC. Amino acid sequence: CASSLSGAGVPQQYF. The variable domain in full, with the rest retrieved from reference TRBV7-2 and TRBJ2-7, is GAGVSQSPSNKVTEKGKDVELRCDPISGHTALYWYRQSLGQGLEFLIYFQGNSAPDKSGLPSDRFSAERTGGSVSTLTIQRTQQEDSAVYLCASSLSGAGVPQQYFGPGTRLTVT.

Here the CDR3 reads CASSSTWGQNYGYTF. CDR3 bases: TGCGCCAGCAGCTCTACCTGGGGACAAAACTATGGCTACACCTTC. The chain employs TRBV5-1 and TRBJ1-2; a possible D gene is TRBD1 (6 bases). CDR1 is SGHRS, CDR2 YFSETQ, per germline. This CDR3 spans 15 amino acids. Trimming pared 3 bases from V and 2 bases from J, leaving 14 bases between. Using reference TRBV5-1 and TRBJ1-2 for the parts outside the CDR3, the full variable domain is KAGVTQTPRYLIKTRGQQVTLSCSPISGHRSVSWYQQTPGQGLQFLFEYFSETQRNKGNFPGRFSGRQFSNSRSEMNVSTLELGDSALYLCASSSTWGQNYGYTFGSGTRLTVV.

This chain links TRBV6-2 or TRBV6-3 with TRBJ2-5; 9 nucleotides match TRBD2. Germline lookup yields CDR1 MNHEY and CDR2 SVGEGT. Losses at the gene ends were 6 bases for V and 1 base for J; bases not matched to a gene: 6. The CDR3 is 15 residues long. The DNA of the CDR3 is TGTGCCAGCAGCCAAGTAGCGGGGGCCCAAGAGACCCAGTACTTC. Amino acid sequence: CASSQVAGAQETQYF.

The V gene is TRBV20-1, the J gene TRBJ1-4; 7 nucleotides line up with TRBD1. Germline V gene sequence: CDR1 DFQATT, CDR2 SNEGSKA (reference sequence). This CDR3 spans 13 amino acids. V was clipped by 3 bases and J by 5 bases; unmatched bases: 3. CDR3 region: CSASDRVNEKLFF. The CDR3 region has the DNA TGCAGTGCTAGTGACAGGGTGAATGAAAAACTGTTTTTT.

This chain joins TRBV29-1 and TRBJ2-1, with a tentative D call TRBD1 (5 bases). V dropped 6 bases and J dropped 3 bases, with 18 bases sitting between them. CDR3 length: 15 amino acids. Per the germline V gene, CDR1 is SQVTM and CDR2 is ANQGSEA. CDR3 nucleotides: TGCAGCGTATCAAGTGGACACCTCCACTACAATGAGCAGTTCTTC. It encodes CSVSSGHLHYNEQFF.

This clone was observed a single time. The CDR3 loop is CASSSVGRTGAHEAFF. The CDR3 bases are TGTGCCAGCAGCTCGGTAGGGAGGACAGGCGCCCACGAAGCTTTCTTT. This chain connects TRBV5-4 to TRBJ1-1, with TRBD1 matching over 7 bases. In germline, CDR1 is SGHNT, CDR2 YYREEE (reference sequence). The V and J ends lost 3 bases and 8 bases, in that order; junction bases with no gene match: 16. This CDR3 spans 16 amino acids.

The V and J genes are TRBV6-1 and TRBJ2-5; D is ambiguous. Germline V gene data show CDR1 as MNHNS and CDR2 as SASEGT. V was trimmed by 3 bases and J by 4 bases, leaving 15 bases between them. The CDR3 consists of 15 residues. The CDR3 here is CASSDDLARLETQYF. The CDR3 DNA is TGTGCCAGCAGTGACGATTTGGCGCGACTAGAGACCCAGTACTTC.

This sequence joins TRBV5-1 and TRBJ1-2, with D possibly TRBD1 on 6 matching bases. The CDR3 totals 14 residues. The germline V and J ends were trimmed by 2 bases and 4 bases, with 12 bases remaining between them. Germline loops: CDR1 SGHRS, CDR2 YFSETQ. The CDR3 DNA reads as TGCGCCAGCAGCTTACCAGGGGTCGGCTATGGCTACACCTTC. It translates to CASSLPGVGYGYTF.

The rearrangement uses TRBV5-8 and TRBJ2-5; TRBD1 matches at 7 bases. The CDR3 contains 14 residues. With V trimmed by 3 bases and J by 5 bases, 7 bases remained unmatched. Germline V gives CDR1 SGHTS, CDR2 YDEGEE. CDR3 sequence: CASSSRQGRETQYF. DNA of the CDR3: TGTGCCAGCAGCTCCCGACAGGGTCGGGAGACCCAGTACTTC.

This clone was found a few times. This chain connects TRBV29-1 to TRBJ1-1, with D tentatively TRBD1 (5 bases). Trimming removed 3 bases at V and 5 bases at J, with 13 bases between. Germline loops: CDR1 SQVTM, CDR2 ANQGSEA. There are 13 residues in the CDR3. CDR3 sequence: CSVEYSGNTEAFF. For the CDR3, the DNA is TGCAGCGTTGAGTACTCAGGGAATACTGAAGCTTTCTTT.

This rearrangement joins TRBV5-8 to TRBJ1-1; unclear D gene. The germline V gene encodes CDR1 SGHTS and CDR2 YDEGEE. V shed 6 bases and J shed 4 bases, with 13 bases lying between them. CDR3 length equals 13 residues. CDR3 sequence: CASTIQAGTEAFF. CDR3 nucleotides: TGTGCCAGCACCATCCAGGCAGGCACTGAAGCTTTCTTT.

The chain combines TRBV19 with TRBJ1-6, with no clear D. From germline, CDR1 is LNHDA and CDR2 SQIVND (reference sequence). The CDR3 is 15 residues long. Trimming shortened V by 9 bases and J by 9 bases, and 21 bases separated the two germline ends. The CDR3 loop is CASRTARGIGSPLHF. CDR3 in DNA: TGTGCCAGCCGGACTGCCCGAGGGATCGGTTCACCCCTCCACTTT.

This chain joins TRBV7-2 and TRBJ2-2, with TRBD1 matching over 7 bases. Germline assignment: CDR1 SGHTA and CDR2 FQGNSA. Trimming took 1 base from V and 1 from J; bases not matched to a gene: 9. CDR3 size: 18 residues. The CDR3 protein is CASSLDPGGTVNTGELFF. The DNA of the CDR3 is TGTGCCAGCAGCTTAGATCCCGGTGGGACAGTGAACACCGGGGAGCTGTTTTTT.

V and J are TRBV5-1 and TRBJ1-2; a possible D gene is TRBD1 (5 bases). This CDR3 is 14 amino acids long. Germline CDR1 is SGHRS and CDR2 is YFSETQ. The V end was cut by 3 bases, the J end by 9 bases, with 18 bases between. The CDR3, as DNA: TGCGCCAGCAGCTCCGGGGGGGGTGAGTGGAGCTACACCTTC. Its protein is CASSSGGGEWSYTF.

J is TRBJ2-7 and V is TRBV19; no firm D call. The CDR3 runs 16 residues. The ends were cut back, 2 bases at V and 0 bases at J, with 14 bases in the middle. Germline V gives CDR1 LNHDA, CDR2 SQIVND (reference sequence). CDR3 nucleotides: TGTGCCAGTAGTATACATTTTCGGGTGAGCTCCTACGAGCAGTACTTC. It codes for CASSIHFRVSSYEQYF.

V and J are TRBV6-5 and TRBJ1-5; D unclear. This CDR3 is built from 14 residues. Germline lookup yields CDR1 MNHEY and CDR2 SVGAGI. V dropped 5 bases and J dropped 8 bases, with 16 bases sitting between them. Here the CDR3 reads CASSTEFPRKPQHF. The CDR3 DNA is TGTGCCAGCAGTACAGAATTCCCCAGGAAGCCCCAGCATTTT.

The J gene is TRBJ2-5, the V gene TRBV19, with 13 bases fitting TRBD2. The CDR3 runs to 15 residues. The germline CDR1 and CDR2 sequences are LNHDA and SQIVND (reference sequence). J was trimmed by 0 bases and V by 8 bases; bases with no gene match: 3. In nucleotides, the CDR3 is TGTGCCAGTCTGGGGACTAGCGGGAACCAAGAGACCCAGTACTTC. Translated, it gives CASLGTSGNQETQYF. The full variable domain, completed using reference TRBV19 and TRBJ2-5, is DGGITQSPKYLFRKEGQNVTLSCEQNLNHDAMYWYRQDPGQGLRLIYYSQIVNDFQKGDIAEGYSVSREKKESFPLTVTSAQKNPTAFYLCASLGTSGNQETQYFGPGTRLLVL.

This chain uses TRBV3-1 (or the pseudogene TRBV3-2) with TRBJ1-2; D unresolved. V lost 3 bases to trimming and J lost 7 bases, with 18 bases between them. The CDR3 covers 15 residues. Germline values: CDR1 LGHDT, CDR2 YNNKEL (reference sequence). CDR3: CASSHRLGVRSGYTF. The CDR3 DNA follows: TGTGCCAGCAGCCACCGACTCGGAGTTAGGAGTGGCTACACCTTC.

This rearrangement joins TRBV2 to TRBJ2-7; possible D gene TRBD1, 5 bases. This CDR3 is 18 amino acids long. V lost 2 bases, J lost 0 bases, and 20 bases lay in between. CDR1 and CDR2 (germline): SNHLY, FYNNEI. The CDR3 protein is CASSELPGQFSPSYEQYF. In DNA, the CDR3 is TGTGCCAGCAGTGAACTCCCAGGGCAATTCTCCCCCTCCTACGAGCAGTACTTC.